The 28 T cell receptor beta chains given below trace back to one sample, sequenced in a study of CD4 T cells in relation to SARS-CoV-2 and coronaviruses. Method: immunoSEQ multiplex PCR; TCRdb's copy keeps in-frame clones and lacks some. This sample has around 41,000 clones, with nearly 85% found just once. For these TCRs, the target antigens are not known. Input material: naive CD4+ T cells from PBMCs, cultured in vitro. Subset in this sample: naive CD4+ T cells isolated by negative enrichment. The receptor set was obtained from an adult with COVID-19.

The chain has TRBV30 and TRBJ1-3; possibly TRBD1 for D (5 bases). Germline CDR1 reads GTSNPN; CDR2 reads SVGIG (reference sequence). The CDR3 extends over 13 amino acids. Trimming left V 2 bases short and J 4 bases short, with 9 bases between. CDR3 in amino acids: CAWSTGVGNTIYF. The CDR3 bases are TGTGCCTGGAGTACGGGGGTCGGAAACACCATATATTTT. Complete variable domain (other parts from reference TRBV30 and TRBJ1-3): SQTIHQWPATLVQPVGSPLSLECTVEGTSNPNLYWYRQAAGRGLQLLFYSVGIGQISSEVPQNLSASRPQDRQFILSSKKLLLSDSGFYLCAWSTGVGNTIYFGEGSWLTVV.

The genes are TRBV6-5 and TRBJ1-5; possible D gene TRBD1, 5 bases. The V end lost 6 bases, the J end lost 5 bases, and 14 bases lay between the germline ends. The germline V gene encodes CDR1 MNHEY and CDR2 SVGAGI. The CDR3 covers 14 residues. The DNA of the CDR3 is TGTGCCAGCAGGCCAGGGTTGGTAGATCAGCCCCAGCATTTT. As protein: CASRPGLVDQPQHF.

The count of this clone is one. The gene calls are TRBV6-6 and TRBJ2-3, with D perhaps TRBD1 or TRBD2 (5 bases each). V lost 9 bases and J 0 bases, leaving 16 bases between the germline ends. The germline V gene encodes CDR1 MNHNY and CDR2 SVGAGI (reference sequence). This CDR3 spans 15 amino acids. The DNA of the CDR3 is TGTGCCAGTGTCAGGGACGGGCCCAGCACAGATACGCAGTATTTT. This translates into CASVRDGPSTDTQYF.

This clone was observed a few times. The chain carries TRBV19 and TRBJ2-1, with D perhaps given as TRBD1 or TRBD2 (5 bases each). The CDR3 totals 15 residues. The germline V and J ends were trimmed by 5 bases and 7 bases, with 18 bases remaining between them. In germline, CDR1 is LNHDA, CDR2 SQIVND (reference sequence). The CDR3 is CASSFAGTRANEQFF. The CDR3, as DNA: TGTGCCAGTAGTTTCGCCGGGACCCGTGCAAATGAGCAGTTCTTC.

V gene TRBV7-2 combines with J gene TRBJ2-7, with 10 bases aligning to TRBD2. The CDR3 consists of 15 residues. V was clipped by 0 bases and J by 6 bases; unmatched bases: 5. Germline loops: CDR1 SGHTA, CDR2 FQGNSA. The CDR3 reads CASSLATSGRGEQYF. DNA of the CDR3: TGTGCCAGCAGCTTAGCGACAAGCGGGAGGGGCGAGCAGTACTTC.

This clone has only one observation. The chain carries TRBV18 and TRBJ2-1; 9 bases are a match to TRBD1. V shed 4 bases and J 1 base; nucleotides not matched to a gene: 2. The CDR3 contains 15 residues. Germline CDR1 reads KGHSH; CDR2 reads LQKENI. The chain's CDR3 is CASSLGTGSYNEQFF. The CDR3 nucleotides are TGTGCCAGCTCACTCGGGACAGGGTCCTACAATGAGCAGTTCTTC.

This clone showed up just once. The V call is TRBV9, the J call TRBJ1-5; D not resolved. The ends were cut back, 0 bases at V and 0 bases at J, with 7 bases in the middle. Germline values: CDR1 SGDLS, CDR2 YYNGEE. This CDR3 region has 15 residues. In nucleotides, the CDR3 is TGTGCCAGCAGCGTAGACTGGGATAGCAATCAGCCCCAGCATTTT. Protein sequence: CASSVDWDSNQPQHF.

The chain links TRBV14 to TRBJ2-5, with TRBD2 matching 7 bases. The CDR3 totals 14 residues. Germline V lookup: CDR1 SGHDN, CDR2 FVKESK. Trimming took 4 bases from V and 4 from J; bases not matched to a gene: 6. CDR3 sequence (DNA): TGTGCCAGCAGCCGCGACACTAGCGCAGAGACCCAGTACTTC. Its translation: CASSRDTSAETQYF.

The gene calls are TRBV10-3 and TRBJ2-5; 11 nucleotides line up with TRBD2. This CDR3 has 16 residues. V dropped 5 bases and J dropped 1; count of bases not matched to a gene: 6. Germline V gene sequence: CDR1 ENHRY, CDR2 SYGVKD. The CDR3 sequence is CAISTIAGGPQETQYF. The CDR3 DNA is TGTGCCATCAGTACTATAGCGGGAGGGCCCCAAGAGACCCAGTACTTC.

The genes are TRBV3-1 (or the pseudogene TRBV3-2) and TRBJ2-3; 7 bases match TRBD2. Germline lookup yields CDR1 LGHDT and CDR2 YNNKEL (reference sequence). The length of the CDR3 is 14 residues. V dropped 10 bases and J dropped 3; count of bases not matched to a gene: 10. CDR3 DNA: TGTGCCACCCGGGGGGAACAAATAACAGATACGCAGTATTTT. Encoded protein: CATRGEQITDTQYF.

The CDR3 region is CASSLGPPGELFF. In DNA form, the CDR3 reads TGTGCCAGCAGTCTAGGTCCCCCCGGGGAGCTGTTTTTT. The chain carries TRBV7-2 and TRBJ2-2, with no clear D. Germline V gene lookup returns CDR1 SGHTA and CDR2 FQGNSA. V lost 6 bases, J lost 6 bases, and 11 bases lay in between. The CDR3 covers 13 residues.

This clone turned up a few times. The chain carries TRBV30 and TRBJ1-5; D might be TRBD1 (5 bases). CDR3 length equals 12 residues. V lost 2 bases and J 7 bases, leaving 9 bases between the germline ends. The germline gives CDR1 GTSNPN, CDR2 SVGIG (reference sequence). The CDR3 DNA is TGTGCCTGGAGTAGACGGGGCCAGCCCCAGCATTTT. It specifies CAWSRRGQPQHF. The full variable domain, with the rest looked up from reference TRBV30 and TRBJ1-5, is SQTIHQWPATLVQPVGSPLSLECTVEGTSNPNLYWYRQAAGRGLQLLFYSVGIGQISSEVPQNLSASRPQDRQFILSSKKLLLSDSGFYLCAWSRRGQPQHFGDGTRLSIL.

The genes are TRBV7-9 and TRBJ2-7; D is unclear. Trimming left V 2 bases short and J 0 bases short, with 8 bases between. Germline CDR1 reads SEHNR; CDR2 reads FQNEAQ (reference sequence). This CDR3 spans 14 amino acids. Here the CDR3 reads CASSLLSNSYEQYF. The CDR3 DNA sequence: TGTGCCAGCAGCTTACTGTCCAACTCCTACGAGCAGTACTTC.

V is TRBV12-3 or TRBV12-4 and J is TRBJ1-1, with D possibly being TRBD1 (6 bases). Trimming removed 4 bases at V and 7 bases at J, with 13 bases between. CDR3 length: 13 residues. CDR3 bases: TGTGCCAGCAGTTCCACCGGGGGCCTTGAAGCTTTCTTT. It specifies CASSSTGGLEAFF.

This clone appeared once. J is TRBJ2-3 and V is TRBV4-2; D possibly corresponds to TRBD2 (6 bases). CDR1 and CDR2 (germline): LGHNA, YNFKEQ. This CDR3 is built from 17 residues. V lost 1 base and J 0 bases, leaving 14 bases between the germline ends. In DNA form, the CDR3 reads TGTGCCAGCAGCCAAGGAGCATTAGCGGCTAGCACAGATACGCAGTATTTT. As protein: CASSQGALAASTDTQYF.

The chain links TRBV6-5 to TRBJ2-3, with D possibly matching TRBD2 (6 bases). The CDR3 has 12 residues. With 5 bases removed from V and 8 bases from J, the gap between germline ends came to 11 bases. Germline CDR1 reads MNHEY; CDR2 reads SVGAGI. In DNA, the CDR3 is TGTGCCAGCAGTCGGGACTCGAGTACGCAGTATTTT. This codes for CASSRDSSTQYF.

The sample holds a few counts of this clone. This chain links TRBV5-1 with TRBJ1-4; D gene ambiguous. V lost 4 bases to trimming and J lost 4 bases, with 14 bases between them. This CDR3 region has 15 residues. CDR1 and CDR2 from the germline V gene are SGHRS and YFSETQ. The CDR3 nucleotides are TGCGCCAGCAGCCCCGGGGTAGCCTATAATGAAAAACTGTTTTTT. It translates to CASSPGVAYNEKLFF.

The rearrangement links TRBV6-6 to TRBJ2-7; the match to TRBD2 covers 10 bases. J gave up 3 bases and V 2 bases, and 7 bases lay outside the gene matches. The CDR3 is 16 amino acids. CDR1 and CDR2 from the germline V gene are MNHNY and SVGAGI (reference sequence). The CDR3 DNA reads TGTGCCAGCAGTTACCCCCCTAGCGGGAGCCGCTACGAGCAGTACTTC. Translation gives CASSYPPSGSRYEQYF.

This clone occurred a few times. The chain employs TRBV25-1 and TRBJ2-7; D remains unclear. Per germline, CDR1 MGHDK and CDR2 SYGVNS. Trimming pared 3 bases from V and 6 bases from J, leaving 6 bases between. This CDR3 has 11 amino acids. The CDR3 spells CASSDYPEQYF. The CDR3 DNA sequence: TGTGCCAGCAGTGACTATCCCGAGCAGTACTTC.

V is TRBV15 and J is TRBJ2-1, with 7 positions matching TRBD2. Germline V gene sequence: CDR1 LNHNV, CDR2 YYDKDF (reference sequence). The CDR3 sequence is 15 residues long. Trimming cost V 0 bases and J 6 bases; bases outside gene matches: 5. The CDR3 nucleotides are TGTGCCACCAGCAGAGAGGGAGGGCCGGGCAATGAGCAGTTCTTC. The encoded protein is CATSREGGPGNEQFF.

The sample holds a few counts of this clone. The chain is built from TRBV15 and TRBJ1-4; TRBD1 aligns across 8 bases. After removal of 0 bases from V and 6 bases from J, the junction contained 6 bases not matched to a gene. The CDR3 spans 16 residues. Germline CDR1 and CDR2: LNHNV and YYDKDF (reference sequence). CDR3 amino acids: CATSRDSGTGYEKLFF. The CDR3, as DNA: TGTGCCACCAGCAGAGATTCCGGGACAGGTTATGAAAAACTGTTTTTT.

This chain joins TRBV11-2 and TRBJ2-1, with 10 positions matching TRBD2. V shed 5 bases and J 7 bases; nucleotides not matched to a gene: 5. The length of the CDR3 is 14 residues. The germline gives CDR1 SGHAT, CDR2 FQNNGV. The CDR3: CASSVSGRLNEQFF. The CDR3 DNA follows: TGTGCCAGCAGCGTTAGCGGGAGGCTGAATGAGCAGTTCTTC.

This rearrangement joins TRBV6-5 to TRBJ1-5; 7 bases map to TRBD1. This CDR3 comprises 13 residues. Germline assignment: CDR1 MNHEY and CDR2 SVGAGI. With 6 bases clipped from V and 4 bases from J, the junction kept 3 bases outside the gene matches. The DNA for the CDR3 is TGTGCCAGCAGACGACAGGGAAATCAGCCCCAGCATTTT. It is translated as CASRRQGNQPQHF.

This rearrangement joins TRBV7-9 to TRBJ2-7; the D gene is possibly TRBD2 (6 bases). Per the germline V gene, CDR1 is SEHNR and CDR2 is FQNEAQ (reference sequence). Trimming stripped 1 base from V and 9 bases from J, with 19 bases between. CDR3 length equals 15 residues. The CDR3 nucleotides read TGTGCCAGCAGCTTAGGGGTTAGCGGTATAGCCGGGCAGTACTTC. Residues: CASSLGVSGIAGQYF.

This clone was seen a single time. J is TRBJ2-3 and V is TRBV4-2, with D maybe TRBD1 (7 bases). The length of the CDR3 is 19 residues. Trimming removed 0 bases from V and 1 base from J, with 20 bases in between. Germline-derived CDR1 and CDR2 are LGHNA and YNFKEQ. The CDR3 DNA sequence: TGTGCCAGCAGCCAAGACGGAGGGGGCGGGATGGGGGGCACAGATACGCAGTATTTT. It is translated as CASSQDGGGGMGGTDTQYF.

The V call is TRBV2, the J call TRBJ2-5; D may be TRBD1 (6 bases). V lost 7 bases and J lost 1, with 16 bases in between. The germline CDR1 and CDR2 sequences are SNHLY and FYNNEI. CDR3 length: 15 amino acids. The CDR3 loop reads CASKGDTGGQETQYF. DNA of the CDR3: TGTGCCAGCAAGGGGGACACAGGCGGCCAAGAGACCCAGTACTTC.

This sequence joins TRBV13 and TRBJ2-3; D possibly corresponds to TRBD1 (5 bases). Trimming pared 5 bases from V and 2 bases from J, leaving 17 bases between. The CDR3 has 16 residues. The germline V gene encodes CDR1 PRHDT and CDR2 FYEKMQ (reference sequence). CDR3 in DNA: TGTGCCAGCAGCATCAGGGTACGGCAGTACACAGATACGCAGTATTTT. Translating it yields CASSIRVRQYTDTQYF.

This sequence joins TRBV5-4 and TRBJ2-3; perhaps TRBD2 as D (6 bases). CDR1 is SGHNT and CDR2 is YYREEE in the germline V gene (reference sequence). Between the trimmed V and J ends, which lost 7 bases and 0 bases, there was a span of 15 bases. This CDR3 comprises 15 residues. CDR3: CASPGPGLSTDTQYF. The CDR3 DNA follows: TGTGCCAGCCCCGGACCGGGACTCAGCACAGATACGCAGTATTTT.